Listed below are T cell receptor beta chains from one sample, sequenced in a study of monozygotic twins with inflammatory bowel disease. After re-calling the 5' RACE reads, TCRdb lists one entry per CDR3 protein, DNA absent. Its clone listing holds 160,000 or so distinct CDR3 sequences. The sequencing sample was made of blood. The receptor source for this set is a human donor with ulcerative colitis or Crohn's disease, or a healthy co-twin of an affected twin (not recorded which). The CDR3 runs from the conserved cysteine through the conserved F or W. The order of the fields is V gene, J gene, CDR3 protein.

V gene: TRBV7-2; J gene: TRBJ1-1; CDR3 protein: CASSSQGSTEAFF
V gene: TRBV20-1; J gene: TRBJ2-2; CDR3 protein: CSAEDRANTGELFF
V gene: TRBV5-1; J gene: TRBJ2-7; CDR3 protein: CASSLAGASTYEQYF
V gene: TRBV27; J gene: TRBJ2-7; CDR3 protein: CASRQPGQSYEQYF
V gene: TRBV29-1; J gene: TRBJ2-3; CDR3 protein: CSVEGDRSDTQYF
V gene: TRBV7-3; J gene: TRBJ2-1; CDR3 protein: CASSLDPSGGDEQFF
V gene: TRBV7-8; J gene: TRBJ2-7; CDR3 protein: CASSTPGQKPYEQYF
V gene: TRBV5-4; J gene: TRBJ2-7; CDR3 protein: CASRNTGTDYEQYF
V gene: TRBV2; J gene: TRBJ1-5; CDR3 protein: CASRAGVFSNQPQHF
V gene: TRBV20-1; J gene: TRBJ2-1; CDR3 protein: CSAEEKGTGGYNEQFF
V gene: TRBV11-2; J gene: TRBJ2-7; CDR3 protein: CASSYRSGGLAVNYEQYF
V gene: TRBV12-3/TRBV12-4; J gene: TRBJ2-7; CDR3 protein: CASSGTGWRSGEQYF
V gene: TRBV7-2; J gene: TRBJ1-2; CDR3 protein: CASSPGGDSYGYTF
V gene: TRBV18; J gene: TRBJ2-7; CDR3 protein: CASSPRERISYEQYF
V gene: TRBV7-2; J gene: TRBJ2-5; CDR3 protein: CASSPGSQRETQYF
V gene: TRBV20-1; J gene: TRBJ2-3; CDR3 protein: CSGGYPDTQYF
V gene: TRBV7-2; J gene: TRBJ2-3; CDR3 protein: CASSLVASGLGADTQYF
V gene: TRBV6-5; J gene: TRBJ2-2; CDR3 protein: CASSYPTGGYGELFF
V gene: TRBV29-1; J gene: TRBJ2-1; CDR3 protein: CSVTDYNEQFF
V gene: TRBV5-1; J gene: TRBJ2-4; CDR3 protein: CASSSFRQGEAKNIQYF
V gene: TRBV11-3; J gene: TRBJ2-7; CDR3 protein: CASSLSGTSGSYEQYF
V gene: TRBV4-2; J gene: TRBJ2-7; CDR3 protein: CASSQSGTSGSYEQYF
V gene: TRBV6-1; J gene: TRBJ1-1; CDR3 protein: CASSERLDTEAFF
V gene: TRBV28; J gene: TRBJ2-5; CDR3 protein: CASTAQETQYF
V gene: TRBV5-1; J gene: TRBJ2-1; CDR3 protein: CASSLEGPSGGASEQFF
V gene: TRBV2; J gene: TRBJ2-1; CDR3 protein: CASSEQGVSYNEQFF
V gene: TRBV20-1; J gene: TRBJ1-5; CDR3 protein: CPDLTWTADNQPQHF
V gene: TRBV5-1; J gene: TRBJ2-3; CDR3 protein: CASSVGQLSTDTQYF
V gene: TRBV12-3/TRBV12-4; J gene: TRBJ2-5; CDR3 protein: CASSLGAGTGGETQYF
V gene: TRBV19; J gene: TRBJ2-7; CDR3 protein: CASSPTGGYEQYF
V gene: TRBV6-6; J gene: TRBJ1-5; CDR3 protein: CASTPWEENQPQHF
V gene: TRBV2; J gene: TRBJ1-5; CDR3 protein: CASSSDTGNQPQHF
V gene: TRBV7-2; J gene: TRBJ1-2; CDR3 protein: CASSPGQFNYGYTF
V gene: TRBV10-3; J gene: TRBJ2-7; CDR3 protein: CAISESEGQLYEQYF
V gene: TRBV12-3/TRBV12-4; J gene: TRBJ2-7; CDR3 protein: CASSFSTGWDEQYF
V gene: TRBV7-8; J gene: TRBJ2-2; CDR3 protein: CASSLAQQGTGELFF
V gene: TRBV5-1; J gene: TRBJ2-2; CDR3 protein: CASSKGQGVNTGELFF
V gene: TRBV5-5; J gene: TRBJ2-5; CDR3 protein: CASSRQGREQETQYF
V gene: TRBV5-4; J gene: TRBJ1-2; CDR3 protein: CASSLAGTSHYGYTF
V gene: TRBV28; J gene: TRBJ2-5; CDR3 protein: CASSPPRDNQETQYF
V gene: TRBV4-1; J gene: TRBJ2-1; CDR3 protein: CASSQDPDSGVVGNEQFF
V gene: TRBV20-1; J gene: TRBJ2-2; CDR3 protein: CSARGNWDTGELFF
V gene: TRBV30; J gene: TRBJ2-2; CDR3 protein: CAWSIRDSGELFF